This is a list of T cell receptor beta chains from one sample in a study of T cells after yellow fever vaccination. Each CDR3 protein gets one entry after TCRdb re-called the 5' RACE reads with MiXCR. The sample contains 450,000 to 650,000 distinct CDR3 sequences, roughly a fifth of which appear only once. Sequencing used PBMCs, obtained around 3 weeks after the first yellow fever vaccination. The receptor source for this set is a man aged 18-30 years who received the YFV17D yellow fever vaccine. Both conserved end residues are part of each CDR3. The order of the fields is clone size, D gene, V gene, J gene, CDR3 protein, CDR3 DNA. D genes are given only for firm matches. Not every row has a clone size; where given, it reads once, few, many or a size class.

few	.	TRBV27	TRBJ2-5	CASSPTMGKQETQYF	TGTGCCAGCAGCCCCACTATGGGGAAACAAGAGACCCAGTACTTC
few	.	TRBV29-1	TRBJ1-2	CSVEDIRNYGYTF	TGCAGCGTTGAAGATATACGGAACTATGGCTACACCTTC
few	.	TRBV27	TRBJ2-3	CASRLMGSKDTQYF	TGTGCCAGCAGGCTGATGGGCTCGAAAGATACGCAGTATTTT
.	.	TRBV6-2/TRBV6-3	TRBJ1-2	CASRPPDRPAYGYTF	TGTGCCAGCAGGCCCCCTGACAGGCCCGCCTATGGCTACACCTTC
few	.	TRBV3-1	TRBJ2-5	CASSYRRTQETQYF	TGTGCCAGCAGCTACCGACGGACTCAAGAGACCCAGTACTTC
.	TRBD1	TRBV7-2	TRBJ2-7	CASSLARGREQYF	TGTGCCAGCAGCTTAGCCAGGGGGCGCGAGCAGTACTTC
.	TRBD1	TRBV12-3/TRBV12-4	TRBJ2-6	CASSNRGSGANVLTF	TGTGCCAGCAGTAACAGGGGATCTGGGGCCAACGTCCTGACTTTC
few	.	TRBV6-1	TRBJ1-6	CASSLTGRANSPLHF	TGTGCCAGCAGTCTAACGGGCAGGGCGAATTCACCCCTCCACTTT
few	TRBD1	TRBV28	TRBJ1-4	CASWKQGAGEKLFF	TGTGCCAGCTGGAAACAGGGGGCTGGTGAAAAACTGTTTTTT
.	.	TRBV12-3/TRBV12-4	TRBJ1-6	CASMTSSYNSPLHF	TGTGCCAGCATGACAAGCTCCTATAATTCACCCCTCCACTTT
few	.	TRBV6-1	TRBJ2-7	CASSGWAPTQINEQYF	TGTGCCAGCAGTGGCTGGGCTCCCACCCAGATCAACGAGCAGTACTTC
.	.	TRBV10-3	TRBJ2-5	CAMRDPERETQYF	TGTGCCATGCGGGACCCAGAGAGAGAGACCCAGTACTTC
many	TRBD2	TRBV12-3/TRBV12-4	TRBJ2-3	CASSSVAGGTDTQYF	TGTGCCAGCAGTTCAGTAGCGGGGGGCACAGATACGCAGTATTTT
.	TRBD2	TRBV15	TRBJ2-3	CATSRDLAGTDTQYF	TGTGCCACCAGCAGAGATCTAGCGGGCACAGATACGCAGTATTTT